This T cell receptor (beta chain) came from a study of T cell changes during pregnancy in multiple sclerosis (dated by TCRdb to the late 2010s). With respect to the entire study: The study looked at changes in the T cell repertoire across pregnancy in women with multiple sclerosis.

The CDR3 runs 16 amino acids, cysteine and phenylalanine included. Only CDR3 DNA remains: 48 bases, in frame from the first base. V drops 4 bases and J drops 0 bases, leaving 17 bases in between. The receptor library was made with the immunoSEQ multiplex PCR assay. The source is immuneACCESS, and TCRdb retained only in-frame sequences with V and J called. Part of the clones is not carried over; for the studies checked, unresolved V genes explain less than half of this, and the remainder is unexplained. This sample gives about 41,000 clones in total; 90% to 95% of them show up just once. The ten largest clones represent roughly 7.2% of the sample. This clone was counted a single time. The antigen it recognizes is unknown. No quality values exist for individual bases; no much larger clone is one base distant.

The sequence links TRBV5-3 to TRBJ2-7; the D region possibly corresponds to TRBD1 (7 bases align). TRBV5-3 is identified as an open reading frame with a role that is uncertain. The sample here was CD8+ T cells from peripheral blood mononuclear cells, taken in the third trimester of pregnancy. This clonotype was obtained from a female donor with multiple sclerosis, enrolled in a pregnancy study. The nucleotide sequence is TGTGCCAGAAGCGCGGGAAGGACAGGAAGCTCCTACGAGCAGTACTTC. Translated, this gives CARSAGRTGSSYEQYF.